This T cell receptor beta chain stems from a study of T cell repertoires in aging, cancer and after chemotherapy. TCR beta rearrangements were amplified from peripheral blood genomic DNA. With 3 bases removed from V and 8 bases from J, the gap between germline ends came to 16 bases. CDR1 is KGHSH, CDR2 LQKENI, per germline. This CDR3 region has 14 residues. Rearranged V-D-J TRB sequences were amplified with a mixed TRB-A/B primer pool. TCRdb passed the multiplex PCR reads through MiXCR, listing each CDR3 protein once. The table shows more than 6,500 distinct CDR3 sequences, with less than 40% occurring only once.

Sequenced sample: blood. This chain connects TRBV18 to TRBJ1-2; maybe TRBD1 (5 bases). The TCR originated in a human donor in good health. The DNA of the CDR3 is TGTGCCAGCTCACCGGGCGGGGCCTCTATGGGCTACACCTTC. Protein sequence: CASSPGGASMGYTF.